Following are 15 T cell receptor beta chains from one sample sequenced in a study of molecular identifiers for immune sequencing clone quantification. TCRdb re-called the PCR reads through MiXCR, storing one row per CDR3 protein. The sample consists of about 640,000 distinct CDR3 sequences, roughly 21% of them appearing once. The sequenced sample was naive CD8+ T cells from blood, with Jurkat cell RNA spiked in. Subset: FACS-sorted CD8+CD4-CCR7+CD45RA+ naive T cells. These receptors came from a human donor in good health. Some libraries in this study had Jurkat cell RNA spiked in.

This clonotype was detected ten times or more. The genes are TRBV13 and TRBJ2-5; weak D call: TRBD2 (6 bases). From germline, CDR1 is PRHDT and CDR2 FYEKMQ (reference sequence). The CDR3 is made up of 14 amino acids. Trimming pared 1 base from V and 1 base from J, leaving 7 bases between. The CDR3 region is CASSLDGGQETQYF. The CDR3, as DNA: TGTGCCAGCAGCTTAGACGGGGGCCAAGAGACCCAGTACTTC.

Ten or more counts support this clonotype. This chain joins TRBV4-3 and TRBJ2-7, with 8 bases that match TRBD1. Germline CDR1 and CDR2: LGHNA and YSLEER. CDR3 length: 15 amino acids. The trim removed 0 bases at V and 7 bases at J, leaving 8 bases unmatched. The CDR3 protein is CASSQEQGVMGEQYF. The CDR3 coding sequence is TGCGCCAGCAGCCAAGAACAGGGGGTCATGGGTGAGCAGTACTTC.

On this clonotype: A much larger clone sits a single nucleotide away, making a read error possible. The chain links TRBV28 to TRBJ1-1; the D gene is possibly TRBD1 (6 bases). This CDR3 contains 15 residues. Per the germline V gene, CDR1 is MDHEN and CDR2 is SYDVKM. V lost 7 bases to trimming and J lost 3 bases, with 18 bases between them. The DNA of the CDR3 is TGTGCCAGCATCCCCGGGGAGGGGGAGGACACTGAAGCTTTCTTT. Its translation is CASIPGEGEDTEAFF.

This clonotype was counted ten times or more. J is TRBJ2-7 and V is TRBV6-2 or TRBV6-3; D is unclear. CDR1 is MNHEY and CDR2 is SVGEGT in the germline V gene. Trimming stripped 2 bases from V and 2 bases from J, with 4 bases between. The CDR3 extends over 12 amino acids. The CDR3 DNA follows: TGTGCCAGCAGTTACGCAGCCTACGAGCAGTACTTC. Translated: CASSYAAYEQYF.

This clonotype was counted at least ten times. V gene TRBV12-3 or TRBV12-4 combines with J gene TRBJ2-5; D possibly corresponds to TRBD1 (6 bases). The V end was cut by 6 bases, the J end by 1 base, with 15 bases between. The CDR3 totals 15 residues. The DNA of the CDR3 is TGTGCCAGCAGCCCAAGGGACATCCCCCAAGAGACCCAGTACTTC. The encoded protein is CASSPRDIPQETQYF.

This clonotype has more than one count but fewer than ten. The gene calls are TRBV18 and TRBJ2-1, with D perhaps assigned TRBD1 or TRBD2 (6 bases each). The CDR3 consists of 12 residues. Germline V gene data show CDR1 as KGHSH and CDR2 as LQKENI. The V gene lost 0 bases and the J gene lost 12 bases, with 9 bases spanning the gap. Here the CDR3 reads CASSPPGGGQFF. Written as DNA, the CDR3 is TGTGCCAGCTCACCACCGGGGGGCGGGCAGTTCTTC.

About this clonotype: The germline gene is not matched at one end of the junction; a read error may be the cause. The chain carries TRBV12-3 or TRBV12-4 and TRBJ2-1; TRBD1 matches 9 bases. The CDR3 loop spans 15 amino acids. The CDR3 protein is CASSLPDRGYSEQFF. The CDR3, as DNA: TGTGCCAGCAGTCTCCCGGACAGGGGCTACAGTGAGCAGTTCTTC.

This clonotype was found many times. This chain connects TRBV27 to TRBJ2-1; 12 nucleotides line up with TRBD1. V was clipped by 6 bases and J by 5 bases; unmatched bases: 2. The CDR3 is 14 residues long. Germline V gene data show CDR1 as MNHEY and CDR2 as SMNVEV (reference sequence). CDR3 nucleotides: TGTGCCAGCAGGGGACAGGGGGCAAACAATGAGCAGTTCTTC. It encodes CASRGQGANNEQFF.

There are many counts of this clonotype. In nucleotides, the CDR3 is TGCGCCAGCAGCCAAGCCGGGCCGGGGAGATTCATGAACACTGAAGCTTTCTTT. It codes for CASSQAGPGRFMNTEAFF. The chain uses TRBV4-1 and TRBJ1-1; D call uncertain. This CDR3 comprises 18 residues. V was trimmed by 1 base and J by 0 bases, leaving 18 bases between them. The germline V gene encodes CDR1 MGHRA and CDR2 YSYEKL.

The chain links TRBV7-6 to TRBJ2-5, with D possibly being TRBD2 (5 bases). The CDR3 totals 12 residues. CDR1 and CDR2 from the germline V gene are SGHVS and FNYEAQ. Trimming cost V 5 bases and J 10 bases, with 14 bases left between them. The CDR3 bases are TGTGCCAGCAGCCCCCCGGTAGAGGGCCAGTACTTC. As protein: CASSPPVEGQYF.

This sequence joins TRBV6-1 and TRBJ2-6; D call uncertain. The CDR3 totals 14 residues. Germline loops: CDR1 MNHNS, CDR2 SASEGT. Trimming took off 6 bases at V and 3 bases at J, with 9 bases between the two ends. In nucleotides, the CDR3 is TGTGCCAGCAGCGAGGCCTTTGGGGCCAACGTCCTGACTTTC. It specifies CASSEAFGANVLTF.

This clonotype has a count of ten or more. V usage is TRBV7-9 and J usage is TRBJ2-3, with no clear D. CDR1 and CDR2 (germline): SEHNR, FQNEAQ (reference sequence). The CDR3 has 12 amino acids. Trimming cost V 1 base and J 7 bases, with 6 bases left between them. The CDR3: CASSLGENTQYF. The CDR3 bases are TGTGCCAGCAGCTTAGGAGAAAATACGCAGTATTTT.

At least ten counts were recorded for this clonotype. This sequence joins TRBV30 and TRBJ2-5; TRBD1 might be the D (6 bases). The germline gives CDR1 GTSNPN, CDR2 SVGIG (reference sequence). The length of the CDR3 is 14 residues. V was pared by 3 bases and J by 5 bases, with 16 bases between. Here the CDR3 reads CAWSSRQAGETQYF. The CDR3 DNA reads as TGTGCCTGGAGCTCTCGACAGGCCGGGGAGACCCAGTACTTC. Filled out from reference TRBV30 and TRBJ2-5, the complete variable domain reads SQTIHQWPATLVQPVGSPLSLECTVEGTSNPNLYWYRQAAGRGLQLLFYSVGIGQISSEVPQNLSASRPQDRQFILSSKKLLLSDSGFYLCAWSSRQAGETQYFGPGTRLLVL.

This clonotype turned up a few times. Possible read error: a much larger clone is one base away. Without the conserved terminal phenylalanine or tryptophan, this CDR3 likely stems from a read error. This chain connects TRBV27 to TRBJ2-7, with TRBD1 matching 7 bases. CDR1 is MNHEY and CDR2 is SMNVEV in the germline V gene (reference sequence). There are 14 residues in the CDR3. The junction had 7 bases not matched to a gene; V was cut back by 4 bases and J by 4 bases. CDR3 loop: CASSSAGGRYEQYS. The CDR3 nucleotides read TGTGCCAGCAGTTCGGCAGGGGGTCGGTACGAGCAGTACTCC.

This clonotype was observed many times. The V call is TRBV7-2, the J call TRBJ2-2; 8 bases agree with TRBD2. Germline V lookup: CDR1 SGHTA, CDR2 FQGNSA. V lost 4 bases, J lost 6 bases, and 13 bases stayed unmatched. The CDR3 extends over 17 amino acids. CDR3 nucleotide sequence: TGTGCCAGCAGCTCAGATCCGGGACTAGAGTGGCCCGGGGAGCTGTTTTTT. This encodes CASSSDPGLEWPGELFF.